The 13 T cell receptor beta chains listed next were all sequenced from one sample in a study of OX40 agonist ivuxolimab in advanced cancers. Data came from immunoSEQ multiplex PCR; TCRdb stores just in-frame clones and leaves some out. Of over 45,000 clones listed, about 86% are singletons. The sample was CD4+ or CD8+ T cells sorted from blood, taken in a trial of the OX40 agonist ivuxolimab. The receptors come from an adult with an advanced solid tumor such as melanoma, head and neck, liver or kidney cancer.

The rearrangement links TRBV9 to TRBJ2-5; no reliable D call. The V gene lost 3 bases and the J gene lost 1 base, with 4 bases spanning the gap. The length of the CDR3 is 12 residues. From germline, CDR1 is SGDLS and CDR2 YYNGEE. The CDR3 nucleotides read TGTGCCAGCAGCGGAAGCCAAGAGACCCAGTACTTC. Translated, it gives CASSGSQETQYF. Looking up the rest from reference TRBV9 and TRBJ2-5 gives the full variable domain: DSGVTQTPKHLITATGQRVTLRCSPRSGDLSVYWYQQSLDQGLQFLIQYYNGEERAKGNILERFSAQQFPDLHSELNLSSLELGDSALYFCASSGSQETQYFGPGTRLLVL.

The chain combines TRBV28 with TRBJ2-6; TRBD1 aligns across 8 bases. J was trimmed by 1 base and V by 5 bases; bases with no gene match: 4. CDR1 MDHEN and CDR2 SYDVKM come from the germline V gene. The CDR3 runs 16 residues. Here the CDR3 reads CASSPRTGSGANVLTF. DNA for the CDR3: TGTGCCAGCAGTCCAAGGACAGGGTCTGGGGCCAACGTCCTGACTTTC.

The chain uses TRBV10-3 and TRBJ2-7; 12 bases line up with TRBD1. This CDR3 region has 15 residues. V shed 3 bases, J shed 5 bases, and the junction held 5 bases outside the gene matches. CDR1 is ENHRY and CDR2 is SYGVKD in the germline V gene. The CDR3 region is CAISDRDRGPHEQYF. The CDR3 DNA sequence: TGTGCCATCAGTGACCGGGACAGGGGGCCTCACGAGCAGTACTTC.

The chain uses TRBV18 and TRBJ1-1; D is uncertain. Germline V CDR1 and CDR2: KGHSH, LQKENI. This CDR3 comprises 14 residues. Trimming took off 6 bases at V and 1 base at J, with 12 bases between the two ends. Here the CDR3 DNA reads TGTGCCAGCTCTCCGAGAGGCAGGAACACTGAAGCTTTCTTT. The encoded protein is CASSPRGRNTEAFF.

The chain links TRBV15 to TRBJ1-2, with 7 bases fitting TRBD1. The CDR3 has 15 residues. J gave up 4 bases and V 0 bases, and 5 bases lay outside the gene matches. Germline V gene sequence: CDR1 LNHNV, CDR2 YYDKDF (reference sequence). The CDR3: CATSRDGTVPYGYTF. In DNA, the CDR3 is TGTGCCACCAGCAGAGACGGGACAGTCCCCTATGGCTACACCTTC.

The chain is built from TRBV6-5 and TRBJ2-1; tentatively, D is TRBD1 (6 bases). Per germline, CDR1 MNHEY and CDR2 SVGAGI. V was clipped by 3 bases and J by 0 bases, with 9 bases between them. This CDR3 has 15 amino acids. CDR3 coding DNA: TGTGCCAGCAGTTATGGGGGCACCTCCTACAATGAGCAGTTCTTC. Protein sequence: CASSYGGTSYNEQFF.

This clone was counted a few times. Other DNA sequences of this sample code for an identical CDR3. J is TRBJ1-5 and V is TRBV6-5, with 8 bases fitting TRBD1. The ends lost 5 bases at V and 5 bases at J; junction bases unmatched: 8. The length of the CDR3 is 15 residues. CDR1 MNHEY and CDR2 SVGAGI come from the germline V gene. This CDR3 is CASSLRQGRYQPQHF. The DNA for the CDR3 is TGTGCCAGCAGTCTCCGACAGGGGAGGTATCAGCCCCAGCATTTT.

The CDR3 loop reads CASSPLRSNQPQHF. In DNA form, the CDR3 reads TGTGCCAGCAGTCCCCTGCGTAGCAATCAGCCCCAGCATTTT. The V and J genes are TRBV6-5 and TRBJ1-5; unclear D gene. The CDR3 is 14 amino acids. V was pared by 5 bases and J by 0 bases, with 8 bases between. Per the germline V gene, CDR1 is MNHEY and CDR2 is SVGAGI.

This chain links TRBV19 with TRBJ2-2, with D possibly matching TRBD1 (5 bases). CDR3 length: 14 residues. V lost 4 bases and J lost 6, with 12 bases in between. Germline CDR1 LNHDA, CDR2 SQIVND (reference sequence). CDR3 region: CASSTRTRSGELFF. The CDR3 coding sequence is TGTGCCAGTAGTACCCGGACAAGGTCCGGGGAGCTGTTTTTT.

CDR3 protein: CASSLAKQTLFF. CDR3 coding DNA: TGTGCCAGCAGCTTAGCAAAGCAAACGCTGTTTTTT. The chain links TRBV7-2 to TRBJ1-4; D is undetermined. CDR1 and CDR2 from the germline V gene are SGHTA and FQGNSA. The V and J ends lost 0 bases and 14 bases respectively, with 10 bases between them. The CDR3 spans 12 residues.

CDR3 coding DNA: TGTGCCAGCAGCTTAGAGAGGAGCTCCTACAATGAGCAGTTCTTC. It yields the protein CASSLERSSYNEQFF. This rearrangement joins TRBV7-2 to TRBJ2-1; D remains unclear. The ends were cut back, 1 base at V and 0 bases at J, with 7 bases in the middle. This CDR3 comprises 15 residues. CDR1 is SGHTA, CDR2 FQGNSA, per germline.

The chain combines TRBV9 with TRBJ2-5; D may be TRBD1 (6 bases). Trimming took 3 bases from V and 5 from J, leaving 20 bases between them. CDR3 length: 16 residues. CDR1 is SGDLS and CDR2 is YYNGEE in the germline V gene. The CDR3 reads CASSGGPAPGRETQYF. As DNA, the CDR3 is TGTGCCAGCAGCGGGGGGCCAGCGCCGGGACGGGAGACCCAGTACTTC.

The rearrangement joins TRBV27 to TRBJ1-5; 10 bases line up with TRBD1. This CDR3 comprises 14 residues. The ends lost 5 bases at V and 6 bases at J; junction bases unmatched: 4. CDR1 MNHEY and CDR2 SMNVEV come from the germline V gene (reference sequence). CDR3 in amino acids: CASSRQGASQPQHF. Written as DNA, the CDR3 is TGTGCCAGCAGTCGACAGGGGGCAAGTCAGCCCCAGCATTTT.